One and the same sample provided the 9 T cell receptor beta chains below, sequenced in a study of T cells after posttransplantation cyclophosphamide (dated by TCRdb to the mid-2010s). The treatment or condition label, read with the paper, signifies: high-dose cyclophosphamide on days +3 and +4 as single-agent GVHD prophylaxis. Busulfan and fludarabine conditioning, a related or unrelated marrow graft, and cyclophosphamide on days +3 and +4 were given to PTCy patients. To prepare the library, the immunoSEQ multiplex PCR assay was applied. TCRdb limited this immuneACCESS table to in-frame rearrangements with V and J called. A share of clones is missing; checked studies link under half to unresolved V genes, and the rest is unexplained. This sample gives some 6,900 clones in total; 85% to 95% of them show up just once. Together, the top ten hold roughly 4.4% of the sample. The specimen comprised CD8+ T cells sorted from blood, sampled after allogeneic stem cell transplant with posttransplant cyclophosphamide. The receptor set was obtained from a male patient aged 55 to 70 who received an allogeneic stem cell transplant from a related donor and was CMV-positive. After a transplant, some T cells may be of graft donor origin.

This chain links TRBV5-4 with TRBJ2-7, with 8 bases aligning to TRBD2. Germline V gene lookup returns CDR1 SGHNT and CDR2 YYREEE (reference sequence). This CDR3 region has 11 residues. V dropped 3 bases and J dropped 11; count of bases not matched to a gene: 4. CDR3 region: CASSSGGSEYF. The DNA of the CDR3 is TGTGCCAGCAGCTCGGGAGGGTCTGAGTACTTC.

Regarding this clone: The junction departs from germline at one end; a sequencing error may be responsible. The chain employs TRBV4-2 and TRBJ2-1; D possibly corresponds to TRBD2 (5 bases). Germline V gene sequence: CDR1 LGHNA, CDR2 YNFKEQ. This CDR3 is 15 amino acids long. This chain's CDR3 is CASSQRGFSFNEQFF. The CDR3 DNA reads as TGTGCCAGCAGCCAACGGGGATTCTCCTTCAATGAGCAGTTCTTC.

The chain has TRBV11-2 and TRBJ2-3, with D possibly being TRBD2 (5 bases). The CDR3 is 14 residues long. Germline CDR1 is SGHAT and CDR2 is FQNNGV. Deletions cut 1 base from V and 4 bases from J, with 9 bases between. The CDR3 sequence: CASSLGARADTQYF. CDR3 in DNA: TGTGCCAGCAGCTTAGGAGCGAGGGCAGATACGCAGTATTTT.

V usage is TRBV5-5 and J usage is TRBJ1-4; possible D gene TRBD1, 5 bases. V lost 4 bases and J lost 4, with 11 bases in between. CDR3 length equals 14 residues. CDR1 SGHKS and CDR2 YYEKEE come from the germline V gene (reference sequence). In DNA, the CDR3 is TGTGCCAGCAGCCCGGGGGGTCTTAATGAAAAACTGTTTTTT. Translated: CASSPGGLNEKLFF. Full variable domain (remainder filled in from reference TRBV5-5 and TRBJ1-4): DAGVTQSPTHLIKTRGQQVTLRCSPISGHKSVSWYQQVLGQGPQFIFQYYEKEERGRGNFPDRFSARQFPNYSSELNVNALLLGDSALYLCASSPGGLNEKLFFGSGTQLSVL.

Of note for this clone: One junction end disagrees with the germline gene, perhaps due to a read error. J is TRBJ1-2 and V is TRBV13; TRBD1 matches 10 bases. In germline, CDR1 is PRHDT, CDR2 FYEKMQ (reference sequence). The CDR3 spans 14 residues. The CDR3 is CASSLGTGDYGYTF. The CDR3 DNA reads as TGTGCCAGCAGCCTCGGGACAGGGGACTACGGCTACACCTTC.

The chain carries TRBV20-1 and TRBJ2-7, with 8 bases aligning to TRBD2. Per the germline V gene, CDR1 is DFQATT and CDR2 is SNEGSKA (reference sequence). With V trimmed by 8 bases and J by 3 bases, 3 bases remained unmatched. The CDR3 runs 11 residues. CDR3: CSFGGVYEQYF. Here the CDR3 DNA reads TGCAGTTTCGGGGGGGTCTACGAGCAGTACTTC.

The V call is TRBV15, the J call TRBJ2-1, with TRBD1 matching 12 bases. The CDR3 runs 16 residues. The V gene end was trimmed by 5 bases and the J gene end by 10 bases; junction bases not matched to a gene: 12. Germline V gives CDR1 LNHNV, CDR2 YYDKDF (reference sequence). CDR3 DNA sequence: TGTGCCACCAGCGCACCCCTGGGACAGGGGGCAAGAGAGCAGTTCTTC. As protein: CATSAPLGQGAREQFF.

This chain uses TRBV6-1 with TRBJ1-2; D remains ambiguous. Germline loops: CDR1 MNHNS, CDR2 SASEGT. V lost 3 bases, J lost 5 bases, and 16 bases lay in between. CDR3 size: 15 residues. The CDR3 loop is CASSDLPSARYGYTF. The CDR3 region has the DNA TGTGCCAGCAGTGACCTCCCAAGTGCGCGGTATGGCTACACCTTC.

The CDR3 nucleotides are TGTGCCAGCAGTTTATCTATTAACCGAGCGACCAATGAGCAGTTCTTC. This codes for CASSLSINRATNEQFF. The chain is built from TRBV27 and TRBJ2-1; no clear D. Germline CDR1 MNHEY, CDR2 SMNVEV (reference sequence). The V gene lost 0 bases and the J gene lost 6 bases, with 15 bases spanning the gap. This CDR3 is built from 16 residues.